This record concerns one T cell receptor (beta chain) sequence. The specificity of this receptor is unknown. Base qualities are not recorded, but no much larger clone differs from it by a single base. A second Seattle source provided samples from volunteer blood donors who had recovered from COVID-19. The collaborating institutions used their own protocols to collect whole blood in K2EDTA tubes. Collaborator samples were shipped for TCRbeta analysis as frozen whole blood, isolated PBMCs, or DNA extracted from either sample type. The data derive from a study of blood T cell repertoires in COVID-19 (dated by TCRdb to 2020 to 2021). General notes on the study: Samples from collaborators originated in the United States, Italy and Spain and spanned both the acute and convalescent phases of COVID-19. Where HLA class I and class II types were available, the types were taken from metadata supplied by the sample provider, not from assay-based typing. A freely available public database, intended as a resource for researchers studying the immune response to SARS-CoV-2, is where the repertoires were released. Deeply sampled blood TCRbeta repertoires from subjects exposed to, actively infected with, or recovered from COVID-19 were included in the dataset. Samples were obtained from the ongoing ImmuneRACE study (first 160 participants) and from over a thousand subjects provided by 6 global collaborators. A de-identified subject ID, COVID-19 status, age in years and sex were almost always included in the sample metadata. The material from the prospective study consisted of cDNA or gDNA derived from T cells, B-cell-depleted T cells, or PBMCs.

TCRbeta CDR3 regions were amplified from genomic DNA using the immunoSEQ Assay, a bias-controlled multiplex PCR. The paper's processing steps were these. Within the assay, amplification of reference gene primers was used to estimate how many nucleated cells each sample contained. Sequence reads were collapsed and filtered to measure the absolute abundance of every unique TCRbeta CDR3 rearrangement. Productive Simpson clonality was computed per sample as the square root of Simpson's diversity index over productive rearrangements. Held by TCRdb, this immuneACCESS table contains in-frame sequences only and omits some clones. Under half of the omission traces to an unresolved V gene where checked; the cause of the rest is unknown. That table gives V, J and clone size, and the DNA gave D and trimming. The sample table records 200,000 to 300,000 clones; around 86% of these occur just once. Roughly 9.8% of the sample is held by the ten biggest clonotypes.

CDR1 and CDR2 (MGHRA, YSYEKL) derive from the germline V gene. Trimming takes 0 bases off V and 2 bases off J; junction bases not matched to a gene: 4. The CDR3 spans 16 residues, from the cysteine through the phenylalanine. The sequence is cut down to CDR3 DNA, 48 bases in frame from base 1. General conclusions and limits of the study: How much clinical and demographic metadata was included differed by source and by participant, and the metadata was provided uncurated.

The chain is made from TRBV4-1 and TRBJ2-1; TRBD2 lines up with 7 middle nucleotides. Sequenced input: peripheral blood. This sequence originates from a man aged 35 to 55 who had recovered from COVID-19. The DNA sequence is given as TGCGCCAGCAGCCAAGAGGCGGGGGTACCCTACAATGAGCAGTTCTTC. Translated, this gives CASSQEAGVPYNEQFF.